This T cell receptor beta chain was found in a study of blood T cell repertoires in COVID-19. Adults between about 18 and 95 years of age took part from about two dozen US areas. Each participant's cohort was designated according to participant-reported clinical history. Recovered Cohort 3 donors showed two negative PCRs, clearance, or symptom resolution. CDR1 SEHNR and CDR2 FQNEAQ come from the germline V gene (reference sequence). The germline V and J ends were trimmed by 1 base and 4 bases, with 14 bases remaining between them. The CDR3 spans 15 residues. Methods used by the authors: Estimated nucleated cell counts came from reference gene primer amplification. Assay: immunoSEQ multiplex PCR; the TCRdb copy retains only in-frame clones and omits some. Clonal size and the V and J genes are those of that table, whereas D and trimming came from the DNA. The sample has fewer than 400,000 clones, 75% to 90% seen once; the top ten hold around 4.8%.

The sequencing input was PBMCs or T cells enriched from blood (not recorded which). This TCR was recovered from a man in his 60s who had recovered from COVID-19. This rearrangement joins TRBV7-9 to TRBJ2-7, with D perhaps matching TRBD2 (5 bases). CDR3 region: CASSLDLAGPYEQYF. In DNA, the CDR3 is TGTGCCAGCAGCTTAGATCTAGCAGGTCCTTACGAGCAGTACTTC. Looking up the rest from reference TRBV7-9 and TRBJ2-7 gives the full variable domain: DTGVSQNPRHKITKRGQNVTFRCDPISEHNRLYWYRQTLGQGPEFLTYFQNEAQLEKSRLLSDRFSAERPKGSFSTLEIQRTEQGDSAMYLCASSLDLAGPYEQYFGPGTRLTVT.